These T cell receptor beta chains were read from a single sample in a study of T cell responses to AZD1222 COVID-19 vaccine. Produced via immunoSEQ multiplex PCR; TCRdb's table is partial and in-frame only. Counted here are around 160,000 clones, roughly nine tenths occurring once; the ten biggest clones make up around 3.8%. The material sequenced was peripheral blood, taken 28 days after the second AZD1222 dose. These receptors all stem from an adult who received the AZD1222 COVID-19 vaccine. Both conserved end residues are part of each CDR3. The D gene is left open where the match is weak. Clone size, where shown, is once, few, many, or a class for clones that have expanded.

>TRBJ2-4|TRBD2|NA|TRBV7-9
CASSLDGLAISGNIQYF
TGTGCCAGCAGCTTAGACGGACTAGCGATCTCCGGGAACATTCAGTACTTC
>TRBJ1-6|NA|NA|TRBV5-4
CASSLEQRNSPLHF
TGTGCCAGCAGCTTGGAGCAGCGTAATTCACCCCTCCACTTT
>TRBJ1-5|TRBD1|NA|TRBV7-9
CASSIQGRQPQHF
TGTGCCAGCAGCATACAGGGGCGTCAGCCCCAGCATTTT
>TRBJ2-1|NA|once|TRBV6-6
CASSPAHDNEQFF
TGTGCCAGCAGTCCTGCCCATGACAATGAGCAGTTCTTC
>TRBJ2-5|TRBD2|NA|TRBV6-6
CASSLLKRTSGGAGETQYF
TGTGCCAGCAGTCTGCTTAAACGGACTAGCGGGGGGGCGGGAGAGACCCAGTACTTC
>TRBJ1-5|TRBD1|NA|TRBV5-8
CASSLSGGVQPQHF
TGTGCCAGCAGCTTATCAGGGGGCGTTCAGCCCCAGCATTTT
>TRBJ1-6|NA|NA|TRBV2
CATTLGYNSPLHF
TGTGCCACTACTCTCGGGTATAATTCACCCCTCCACTTT
>TRBJ2-1|NA|NA|TRBV12-3/TRBV12-4
CASSFGGYEQFF
TGTGCCAGCAGTTTTGGGGGCTATGAGCAGTTCTTC
>TRBJ1-1|TRBD1|NA|TRBV5-1
CASSLQGANTEAFF
TGCGCCAGCAGCTTACAGGGGGCGAACACTGAAGCTTTCTTT
>TRBJ1-4|NA|once|TRBV5-1
CASSFRADNEKLFF
TGCGCCAGCAGCTTTAGGGCAGATAATGAAAAACTGTTTTTT
>TRBJ1-2|TRBD1|NA|TRBV7-8
CASSLRGAQGATYGYTF
TGTGCCAGCAGCCTCCGGGGGGCCCAGGGGGCTACGTATGGCTACACCTTC
>TRBJ1-4|TRBD1|NA|TRBV11-3
CASSLGGPGGATNEKLFF
TGTGCCAGCAGCTTAGGAGGCCCAGGGGGTGCAACTAATGAAAAACTGTTTTTT
>TRBJ2-3|TRBD2|NA|TRBV24-1
CATSDFGGSWPDTQYF
TGTGCCACCAGTGATTTTGGCGGGAGCTGGCCAGATACGCAGTATTTT
>TRBJ2-2|NA|NA|TRBV18
CASSPLSANTGELFF
TGTGCCAGCTCCCCGTTGTCCGCAAACACCGGGGAGCTGTTTTTT
>TRBJ1-1|NA|NA|TRBV30
CAWTFMDTEAFF
TGTGCCTGGACCTTCATGGACACTGAAGCTTTCTTT
>TRBJ2-7|TRBD2|once|TRBV19
CASSIVSSGRNEQYF
TGTGCCAGTAGTATAGTGTCTAGCGGGAGAAACGAGCAGTACTTC
>TRBJ2-3|NA|NA|TRBV5-1
CASSKQENTDTQYF
TGCGCCAGCAGCAAGCAGGAGAACACAGATACGCAGTATTTT
>TRBJ2-5|TRBD2|NA|TRBV7-2
CASTPRGGRGPETQYF
TGTGCCAGCACCCCGCGGGGGGGCAGGGGCCCAGAGACCCAGTACTTC
>TRBJ2-7|TRBD2|NA|TRBV3-1/TRBV3-2
CASSPGGSGFYEQYF
TGTGCCAGCAGCCCTGGCGGTAGCGGGTTCTACGAGCAGTACTTC
>TRBJ2-1|NA|NA|TRBV6-2/TRBV6-3
CASSSRPGIYNEQFF
TGTGCCAGCAGTTCCCGGCCGGGGATCTACAATGAGCAGTTCTTC
>TRBJ1-5|TRBD1|NA|TRBV19
CASSIDKGGSNQPQHF
TGTGCCAGTAGTATTGATAAAGGGGGCAGCAATCAGCCCCAGCATTTT
>TRBJ2-2|TRBD1|NA|TRBV11-3
CASSPSGGITGELFF
TGTGCCAGCAGTCCCTCAGGGGGCATCACCGGGGAGCTGTTTTTT
>TRBJ2-1|TRBD2|NA|TRBV3-1/TRBV3-2
CASSPRSGGTYNEQFF
TGTGCCAGCAGCCCCCGTAGCGGGGGAACTTACAATGAGCAGTTCTTC
>TRBJ2-7|TRBD1|NA|TRBV27
CASSLGTENYEQYF
TGTGCCAGCAGTTTAGGGACAGAAAACTACGAGCAGTACTTC
>TRBJ2-3|NA|NA|TRBV30
CAWEVTDTQYF
TGTGCCTGGGAGGTCACAGATACGCAGTATTTT
>TRBJ2-7|NA|NA|TRBV14
CASSQYRPFSYEQYF
TGTGCCAGCAGCCAATACCGGCCGTTCTCCTACGAGCAGTACTTC
>TRBJ2-2|NA|NA|TRBV5-1
CASRGTITGELFF
TGCGCCAGCAGAGGGACAATCACCGGGGAGCTGTTTTTT
>TRBJ2-2|TRBD2|NA|TRBV7-2
CASSSTRGGAGELFF
TGTGCCAGCAGCTCAACTCGCGGGGGGGCCGGGGAGCTGTTTTTT
>TRBJ2-1|TRBD2|NA|TRBV4-3
CASSQGTSGRYEQFF
TGCGCCAGCAGCCAAGGGACTAGCGGGAGATATGAGCAGTTCTTC